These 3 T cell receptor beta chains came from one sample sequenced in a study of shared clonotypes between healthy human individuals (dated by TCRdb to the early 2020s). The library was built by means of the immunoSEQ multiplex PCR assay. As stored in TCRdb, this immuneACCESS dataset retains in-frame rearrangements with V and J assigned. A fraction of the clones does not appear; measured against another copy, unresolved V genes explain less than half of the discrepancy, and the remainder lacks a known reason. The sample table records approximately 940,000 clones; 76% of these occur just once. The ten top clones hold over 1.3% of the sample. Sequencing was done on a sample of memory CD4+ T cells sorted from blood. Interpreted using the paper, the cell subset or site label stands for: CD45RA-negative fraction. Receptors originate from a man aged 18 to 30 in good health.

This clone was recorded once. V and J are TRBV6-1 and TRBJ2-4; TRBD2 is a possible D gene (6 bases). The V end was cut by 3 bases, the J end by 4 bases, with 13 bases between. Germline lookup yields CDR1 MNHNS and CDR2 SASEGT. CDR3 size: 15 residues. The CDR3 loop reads CASSDSGRGKNIQYF. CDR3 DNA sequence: TGTGCCAGCAGTGACTCGGGACGGGGGAAAAACATTCAGTACTTC.

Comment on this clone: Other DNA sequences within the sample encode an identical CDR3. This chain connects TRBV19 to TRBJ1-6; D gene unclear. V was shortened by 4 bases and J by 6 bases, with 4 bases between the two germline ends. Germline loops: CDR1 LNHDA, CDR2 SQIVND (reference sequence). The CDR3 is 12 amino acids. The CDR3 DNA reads TGTGCCAGTAGTACACTTAATTCACCCCTCCACTTT. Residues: CASSTLNSPLHF.

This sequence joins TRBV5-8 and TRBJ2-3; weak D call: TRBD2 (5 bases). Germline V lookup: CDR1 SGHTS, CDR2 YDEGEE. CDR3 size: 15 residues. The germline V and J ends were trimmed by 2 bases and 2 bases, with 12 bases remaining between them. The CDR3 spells CASSFTGENTDTQYF. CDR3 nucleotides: TGTGCCAGCAGCTTCACCGGGGAAAACACAGATACGCAGTATTTT.